The 2 T cell receptor beta chains reported below all come from one sample, sequenced in a study of blood T cell repertoires in COVID-19. Clones were read by immunoSEQ multiplex PCR, and TCRdb kept only the in-frame ones, dropping some. This repertoire shows approximately 19,000 clones, approximately 78% found once; its top ten account for roughly 8%. Sequencing was done on a sample of peripheral blood. The origin of the receptors is a man aged 60 to 75 with acute or convalescent COVID-19.

The CDR3 sequence: CASSLRGPGANEQFF. The CDR3 region has the DNA TGCGCCAGCAGCCTCAGAGGCCCAGGGGCAAATGAGCAGTTCTTC. The rearrangement joins TRBV4-1 to TRBJ2-1, with a weak D call TRBD1 (6 bases). V gave up 4 bases and J gave up 7 bases, with 17 bases separating them. The CDR3 spans 15 residues. Germline V gene lookup returns CDR1 MGHRA and CDR2 YSYEKL.

The chain links TRBV12-3 or TRBV12-4 to TRBJ1-2; no reliable D call. The CDR3 is 13 amino acids. V lost 3 bases, J lost 1 base, and 6 bases lay in between. The CDR3 DNA follows: TGTGCCAGCAGTTTGGCGGGTAACTATGGCTACACCTTC. This sequence encodes CASSLAGNYGYTF.